A single sample gave rise to the 15 T cell receptor beta chains below, sequenced in a study of CD8 T cells in ankylosing spondylitis. TCRdb fed the 5' RACE reads into MiXCR, producing one record per CDR3 protein. The sample has about 310,000 distinct CDR3 sequences; roughly 20% are singletons. Sequencing input: blood, either unsorted or a sorted T cell fraction (not recorded which). The receptors come from a female donor with ankylosing spondylitis or in good health (not recorded which).

This rearrangement joins TRBV6-1 to TRBJ2-3; no clear D. The CDR3 length is 14 residues. Germline lookup yields CDR1 MNHNS and CDR2 SASEGT. Trimming shortened V by 5 bases and J by 2 bases, and 11 bases separated the two germline ends. CDR3 sequence reads: CASSPSISTDTQYF. CDR3 in DNA: TGTGCCAGCAGTCCCAGCATATCCACAGATACGCAGTATTTT.

This clonotype was observed a few times. V gene TRBV29-1 combines with J gene TRBJ1-3, with D unresolved. CDR3 size: 13 residues. CDR1 is SQVTM and CDR2 is ANQGSEA in the germline V gene. The V and J ends lost 6 bases and 2 bases respectively, with 11 bases between them. This chain's CDR3 is CSVRQAAGNTIYF. CDR3 bases: TGCAGCGTGCGCCAGGCCGCTGGAAACACCATATATTTT.

This clonotype was seen repeatedly, ten times or more. The chain joins TRBV28 to TRBJ1-1, with D possibly matching TRBD1 (6 bases). From germline, CDR1 is MDHEN and CDR2 SYDVKM. Between the trimmed V and J ends, which lost 2 bases and 0 bases, there was a span of 13 bases. CDR3 length equals 16 residues. The DNA for the CDR3 is TGTGCCAGCAGTTTAAGGGGGAGTGTAATGAACACTGAAGCTTTCTTT. Protein sequence: CASSLRGSVMNTEAFF.

V is TRBV4-3 and J is TRBJ2-2, with a weak D call TRBD2 (6 bases). Germline V gene sequence: CDR1 LGHNA, CDR2 YSLEER. Trimming took 6 bases from V and 2 from J, leaving 10 bases between them. The CDR3 is 14 amino acids. The CDR3 is CASSPGTNTGELFF. CDR3 in DNA: TGCGCCAGCAGTCCTGGGACTAACACCGGGGAGCTGTTTTTT.

The chain couples TRBV15 to TRBJ2-3; D is possibly TRBD1 or TRBD2 (5 bases each). The germline V gene has CDR1 LNHNV and CDR2 YYDKDF (reference sequence). The length of the CDR3 is 18 residues. V was shortened by 0 bases and J by 0 bases, with 16 bases between the two germline ends. CDR3 DNA sequence: TGTGCCACCAGCAGAGAGGGGGTTTGGTGGGATAGCACAGATACGCAGTATTTT. Protein: CATSREGVWWDSTDTQYF.

The J gene is TRBJ1-5, the V gene TRBV28, with a weak D call TRBD1 (6 bases). CDR3 size: 12 residues. V was clipped by 9 bases and J by 3 bases, with 9 bases between them. Germline V gene lookup returns CDR1 MDHEN and CDR2 SYDVKM. The CDR3 DNA follows: TGTGCCAGTGGACAGTCCAATCAGCCCCAGCATTTT. This gives the protein CASGQSNQPQHF.

The J gene is TRBJ1-5, the V gene TRBV25-1; tentative D call: TRBD1 (5 bases). V gave up 4 bases and J gave up 0 bases, with 10 bases separating them. Germline CDR1 MGHDK, CDR2 SYGVNS. The CDR3 has 15 amino acids. CDR3 residues: CASSGGTGSNQPQHF. CDR3 bases: TGTGCCAGCAGTGGGGGGACGGGTAGCAATCAGCCCCAGCATTTT.

This clonotype has more than one count but fewer than ten. The chain recombines TRBV5-1 with TRBJ2-7; 7 bases fit TRBD2. This CDR3 region has 14 residues. Germline trimming cut 4 bases from V and 5 bases from J; bases unmatched to any gene: 9. Germline CDR1 is SGHRS and CDR2 is YFSETQ. The CDR3 protein is CASSPGTTPDEQYF. The CDR3 nucleotides read TGCGCCAGCAGCCCAGGGACTACCCCCGACGAGCAGTACTTC.

This clonotype was counted between two and nine times. The chain recombines TRBV7-2 with TRBJ2-7, with TRBD2 matching over 9 bases. Losses at the gene ends were 4 bases for V and 2 bases for J; bases not matched to a gene: 3. The CDR3 consists of 14 residues. CDR1 SGHTA and CDR2 FQGNSA come from the germline V gene. The CDR3 bases are TGTGCCAGCAGCTCGACTAGCGGAACCTACGAGCAGTACTTC. Translated, it gives CASSSTSGTYEQYF.

This clonotype was detected ten times or more. The rearrangement links TRBV29-1 to TRBJ2-3, with a tentative D call TRBD2 (6 bases). CDR3 length: 15 amino acids. Trimming cost V 2 bases and J 1 base, with 13 bases left between them. Germline V CDR1 and CDR2: SQVTM, ANQGSEA. Here the CDR3 DNA reads TGCAGCGTTGAAAGGAGGGGCCAGGGCACAGATACGCAGTATTTT. This codes for CSVERRGQGTDTQYF.

This chain joins TRBV5-1 and TRBJ2-1; 10 bases are shared with TRBD1. The CDR3 has 15 amino acids. V was clipped by 8 bases and J by 3 bases; unmatched bases: 8. CDR1 and CDR2 (germline): SGHRS, YFSETQ. CDR3 DNA sequence: TGCGCCAGTAATCCGGGACAGGGGAGCTACAATGAGCAGTTCTTC. This codes for CASNPGQGSYNEQFF.

The V and J genes are TRBV6-1 and TRBJ2-1, with D tentatively TRBD1 (6 bases). Germline V gene data show CDR1 as MNHNS and CDR2 as SASEGT. Trimming removed 6 bases from V and 3 bases from J, with 15 bases in between. The length of the CDR3 is 15 residues. The DNA of the CDR3 is TGTGCCAGCAGGGATTCAGACAGGTACTACAATGAGCAGTTCTTC. This codes for CASRDSDRYYNEQFF.

The chain recombines TRBV7-6 with TRBJ2-1, with 7 bases that match TRBD1. The V segment lost 1 base and the J segment 5 bases; nucleotides outside the gene matches: 5. CDR1 SGHVS and CDR2 FNYEAQ come from the germline V gene. The CDR3 totals 15 residues. The CDR3: CASSLEGQRDNEQFF. CDR3 in DNA: TGTGCCAGCAGCTTAGAGGGACAGAGAGACAATGAGCAGTTCTTC.

The rearrangement links TRBV12-3 or TRBV12-4 to TRBJ2-7; 7 nucleotides match TRBD2. Trimming removed 5 bases from V and 0 bases from J; junction bases left unmatched: 7. The CDR3 has 15 amino acids. The CDR3, as DNA: TGTGCCAGCAGTGATAAGGGCGGGAGCTCCTACGAGCAGTACTTC. It translates to CASSDKGGSSYEQYF.

This clonotype has more than one count but fewer than ten. This chain links TRBV5-1 with TRBJ2-1, with D tentatively TRBD1 or TRBD2 (5 bases each). This CDR3 region has 15 residues. Trimming pared 2 bases from V and 0 bases from J, leaving 9 bases between. Per germline, CDR1 SGHRS and CDR2 YFSETQ. DNA for the CDR3: TGCGCCAGCAGCTTTCGGGACCCCTCCTACAATGAGCAGTTCTTC. Translation: CASSFRDPSYNEQFF.